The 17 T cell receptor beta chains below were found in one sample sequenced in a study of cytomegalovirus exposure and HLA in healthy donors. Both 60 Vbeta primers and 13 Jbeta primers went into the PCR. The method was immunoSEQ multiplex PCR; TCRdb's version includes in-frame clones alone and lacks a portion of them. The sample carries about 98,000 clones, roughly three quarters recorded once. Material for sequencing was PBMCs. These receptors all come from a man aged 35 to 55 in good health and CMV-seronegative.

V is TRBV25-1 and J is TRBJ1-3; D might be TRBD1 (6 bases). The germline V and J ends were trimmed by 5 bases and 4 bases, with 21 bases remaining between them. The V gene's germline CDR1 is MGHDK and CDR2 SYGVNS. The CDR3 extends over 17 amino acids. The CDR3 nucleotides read TGTGCCAGCAGTAGAAAGAACAGGGTAAAAAGGGGAAACACCATATATTTT. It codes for CASSRKNRVKRGNTIYF.

CDR3 amino acids: CASKSYRTSSYEQYF. CDR3 DNA: TGTGCCAGCAAATCATACCGGACTAGCTCCTACGAGCAGTACTTC. This chain joins TRBV6-5 and TRBJ2-7; 7 nucleotides match TRBD2. Germline CDR1 and CDR2: MNHEY and SVGAGI. V shed 7 bases, J shed 0 bases, and the junction held 9 bases outside the gene matches. The CDR3 contains 15 residues.

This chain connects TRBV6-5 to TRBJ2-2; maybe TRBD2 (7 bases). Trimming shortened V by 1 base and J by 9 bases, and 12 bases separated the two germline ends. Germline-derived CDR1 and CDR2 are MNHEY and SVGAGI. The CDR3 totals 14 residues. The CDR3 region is CASSYLGGQWELFF. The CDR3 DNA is TGTGCCAGCAGTTACTTGGGGGGGCAGTGGGAGCTGTTTTTT.

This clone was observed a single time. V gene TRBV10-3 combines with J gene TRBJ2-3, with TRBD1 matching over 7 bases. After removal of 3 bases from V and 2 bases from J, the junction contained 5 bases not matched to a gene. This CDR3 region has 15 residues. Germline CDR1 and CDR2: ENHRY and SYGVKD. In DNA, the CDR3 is TGTGCCATCAGTGAAGAAGGGACAGACACAGATACGCAGTATTTT. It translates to CAISEEGTDTDTQYF.

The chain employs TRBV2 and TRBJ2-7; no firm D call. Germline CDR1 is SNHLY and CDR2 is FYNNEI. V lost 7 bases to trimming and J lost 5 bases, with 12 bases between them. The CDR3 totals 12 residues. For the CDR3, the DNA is TGTGCCAGCACTACCCTGGTCGACGAGCAGTACTTC. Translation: CASTTLVDEQYF.

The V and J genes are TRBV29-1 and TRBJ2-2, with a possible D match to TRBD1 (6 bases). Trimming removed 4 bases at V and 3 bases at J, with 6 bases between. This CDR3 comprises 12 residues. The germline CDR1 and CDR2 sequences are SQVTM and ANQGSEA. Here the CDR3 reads CSVAGDTGELFF. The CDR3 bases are TGCAGCGTTGCAGGGGACACCGGGGAGCTGTTTTTT.

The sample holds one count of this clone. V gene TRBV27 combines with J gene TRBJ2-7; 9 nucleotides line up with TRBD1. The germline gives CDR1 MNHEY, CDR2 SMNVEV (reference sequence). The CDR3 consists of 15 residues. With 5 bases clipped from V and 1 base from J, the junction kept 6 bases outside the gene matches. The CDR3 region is CASSRQTGGSYEQYF. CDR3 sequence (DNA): TGTGCCAGCAGTCGCCAGACAGGGGGATCCTACGAGCAGTACTTC.

The CDR3 DNA follows: TGTGCCAGCAGCCCGGGACAGGGGAGGTTCTCTGGGGCCAACGTCCTGACTTTC. Amino acid sequence: CASSPGQGRFSGANVLTF. The rearrangement joins TRBV5-6 to TRBJ2-6, with TRBD1 matching 10 bases. This CDR3 contains 18 residues. V was pared by 4 bases and J by 0 bases, with 7 bases of the junction left unmatched. Germline V lookup: CDR1 SGHDT, CDR2 YYEEEE.

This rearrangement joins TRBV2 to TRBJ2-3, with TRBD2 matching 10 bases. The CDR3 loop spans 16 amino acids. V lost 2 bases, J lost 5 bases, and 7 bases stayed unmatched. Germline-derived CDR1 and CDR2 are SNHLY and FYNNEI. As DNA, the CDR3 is TGTGCCAGCAGTGAATGGCTAGCGGGGGCCCAAGATACGCAGTATTTT. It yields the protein CASSEWLAGAQDTQYF.

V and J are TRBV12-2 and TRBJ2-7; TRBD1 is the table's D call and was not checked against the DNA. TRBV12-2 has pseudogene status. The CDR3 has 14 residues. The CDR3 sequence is CASRPRDSPYEQYF. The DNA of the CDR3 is TGTGCAAGTCGCCCCAGGGACAGTCCCTACGAGCAGTACTTC.

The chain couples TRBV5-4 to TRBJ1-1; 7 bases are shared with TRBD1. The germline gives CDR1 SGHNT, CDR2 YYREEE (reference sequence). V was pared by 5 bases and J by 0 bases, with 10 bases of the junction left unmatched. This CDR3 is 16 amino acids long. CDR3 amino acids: CASRTGTASMNTEAFF. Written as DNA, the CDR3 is TGTGCCAGCAGAACCGGGACAGCTTCCATGAACACTGAAGCTTTCTTT.

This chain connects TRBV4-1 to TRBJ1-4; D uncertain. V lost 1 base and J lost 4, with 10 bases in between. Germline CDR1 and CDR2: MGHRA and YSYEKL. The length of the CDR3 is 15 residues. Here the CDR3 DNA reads TGCGCCAGCAGCCAAGCACAGACCAATAATGAAAAACTGTTTTTT. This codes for CASSQAQTNNEKLFF.

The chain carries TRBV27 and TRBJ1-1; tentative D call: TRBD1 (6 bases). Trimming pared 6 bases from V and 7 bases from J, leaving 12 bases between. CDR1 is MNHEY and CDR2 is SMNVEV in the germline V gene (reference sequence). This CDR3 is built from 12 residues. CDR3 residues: CASRRPTGEAFF. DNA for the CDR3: TGTGCCAGCAGAAGACCGACAGGTGAAGCTTTCTTT.

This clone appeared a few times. The CDR3 DNA reads TGCGCCAGCAGCTTGGGGGTAGTTGCAGGGGGTACTGAAGCTTTCTTT. Amino acid sequence: CASSLGVVAGGTEAFF. The V and J genes are TRBV5-1 and TRBJ1-1; 7 nucleotides align to TRBD1. Germline assignment: CDR1 SGHRS and CDR2 YFSETQ. V gave up 0 bases and J gave up 5 bases; unmatched junction bases: 10. The CDR3 is 16 residues long.

The CDR3 DNA reads TGTGCCAGCAGTGCAGAATATTCAAATCAGCCCCAGCATTTT. Its translation: CASSAEYSNQPQHF. The chain recombines TRBV2 with TRBJ1-5; D not resolved. This CDR3 is 14 amino acids long. Trimming removed 4 bases at V and 4 bases at J, with 11 bases between. Per germline, CDR1 SNHLY and CDR2 FYNNEI.

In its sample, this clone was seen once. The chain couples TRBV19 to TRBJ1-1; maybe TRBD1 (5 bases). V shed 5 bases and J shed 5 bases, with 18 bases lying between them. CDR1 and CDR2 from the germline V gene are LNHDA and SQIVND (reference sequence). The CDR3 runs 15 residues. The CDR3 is CASSSSDILGTEAFF. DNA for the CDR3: TGTGCCAGTAGTTCCTCGGACATCCTGGGGACTGAAGCTTTCTTT. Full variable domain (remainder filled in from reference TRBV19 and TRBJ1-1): DGGITQSPKYLFRKEGQNVTLSCEQNLNHDAMYWYRQDPGQGLRLIYYSQIVNDFQKGDIAEGYSVSREKKESFPLTVTSAQKNPTAFYLCASSSSDILGTEAFFGQGTRLTVV.

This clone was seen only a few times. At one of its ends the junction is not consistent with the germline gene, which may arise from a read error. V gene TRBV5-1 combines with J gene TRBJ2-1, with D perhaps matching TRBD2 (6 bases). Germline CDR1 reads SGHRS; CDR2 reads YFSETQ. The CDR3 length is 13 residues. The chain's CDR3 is CASSLVAGTGSLF. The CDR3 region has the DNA TGCGCCAGCAGCTTGGTGGCGGGGACGGGGAGCCTCTTC.